What follows are 25 T cell receptor beta chains derived from one specimen sequenced in a study of blood T cell repertoires in COVID-19. Profiling relied on immunoSEQ multiplex PCR, and the TCRdb table lists in-frame clones only, not all of them. The sample comprises under 400,000 clones, nearly 90% of which are singletons, and around 6.3% rests with the top ten. Input material: peripheral blood. These receptor sequences come from a man younger than 35 with active or convalescent COVID-19.

In this sample, this clone turned up many times. The CDR3 bases are TGCAGCGTTGCCAAACAGGGGGGTGGCACTGAAGCTTTCTTT. Amino acids: CSVAKQGGGTEAFF. The chain uses TRBV29-1 and TRBJ1-1; the match to TRBD1 covers 8 bases. There are 14 residues in the CDR3. V lost 4 bases to trimming and J lost 4 bases; unmatched junction nucleotides: 8. The V gene's germline CDR1 is SQVTM and CDR2 ANQGSEA.

J is TRBJ2-3 and V is TRBV20-1; the D is unclear. Germline V gene lookup returns CDR1 DFQATT and CDR2 SNEGSKA (reference sequence). CDR3 size: 11 residues. V was clipped by 3 bases and J by 5 bases, with 6 bases between them. CDR3 coding DNA: TGCAGTGCTAGTCAGCGAGATACGCAGTATTTT. The encoded protein is CSASQRDTQYF.

For the CDR3, the DNA is TGTGCCAGCAGCTTCCGGGTATCAATCTACAATGAGCAGTTCTTC. Protein: CASSFRVSIYNEQFF. V gene TRBV13 combines with J gene TRBJ2-1, with D unresolved. Germline V gene sequence: CDR1 PRHDT, CDR2 FYEKMQ (reference sequence). The V and J ends lost 3 bases and 3 bases respectively, with 12 bases between them. The CDR3 has 15 amino acids.

V is TRBV11-3 and J is TRBJ2-3; 7 nucleotides line up with TRBD2. V was clipped by 4 bases and J by 0 bases; unmatched bases: 7. The CDR3 runs 16 residues. The germline gives CDR1 SGHNT, CDR2 YENEEA. The CDR3 DNA is TGTGCCAGCAGCTCAATTAGCGGGCCCAGCACAGATACGCAGTATTTT. Encoded protein: CASSSISGPSTDTQYF.

This clone has only a few counts. This rearrangement joins TRBV6-5 to TRBJ1-1; possibly TRBD1 for D (5 bases). CDR3 length equals 13 residues. Looked up from germline, CDR1 is MNHEY and CDR2 is SVGAGI. V was shortened by 7 bases and J by 4 bases, with 13 bases between the two germline ends. CDR3 loop: CASTISGGTEAFF. The CDR3 bases are TGTGCCAGCACCATTTCGGGGGGCACTGAAGCTTTCTTT.

The J gene is TRBJ1-6, the V gene TRBV6-6, with D possibly matching TRBD1 (6 bases). The V and J ends lost 6 bases and 9 bases respectively, with 18 bases between them. The CDR3 consists of 15 residues. The V gene's germline CDR1 is MNHNY and CDR2 SVGAGI (reference sequence). CDR3 residues: CASRPTGTIFSPLHF. The CDR3 DNA sequence: TGTGCCAGCAGGCCAACAGGGACCATTTTTTCACCCCTCCACTTT.

This clone has just one count. The chain is built from TRBV27 and TRBJ1-1; the D is unclear. Trimming cost V 8 bases and J 1 base, with 5 bases left between them. This CDR3 contains 11 residues. CDR1 and CDR2 (germline): MNHEY, SMNVEV (reference sequence). CDR3 residues: CASYSNTEAFF. The CDR3 DNA reads TGTGCCAGCTACTCGAACACTGAAGCTTTCTTT.

This clone was counted once. Compared with germline, one end of the junction differs, possibly owing to a read error. V and J are TRBV7-7 and TRBJ2-3, with 9 bases that match TRBD1. The germline gives CDR1 SSHAT, CDR2 FNYEAQ (reference sequence). The CDR3 has 15 amino acids. The CDR3 region is CASSLATGGSDTQYF. As DNA, the CDR3 is TGTGCTAGCAGCCTAGCGACAGGGGGATCAGATACGCAGTATTTT. Variable domain in full (rest from reference TRBV7-7 and TRBJ2-3): GAGVSQSPRYKVTKRGQDVTLRCDPISSHATLYWYQQALGQGPEFLTYFNYEAQPDKSGLPSDRFSAERPEGSISTLTIQRTEQRDSAMYRCASSLATGGSDTQYFGPGTRLTVL.

This clone came up once. The chain has TRBV9 and TRBJ2-3, with 8 bases identical to TRBD2. The J segment lost 4 bases and the V segment lost 2 bases, leaving 9 bases of the junction unmatched. This CDR3 comprises 16 residues. Germline CDR1 is SGDLS and CDR2 is YYNGEE. The CDR3 is CASSVRGLATADTQYF. Here the CDR3 DNA reads TGTGCCAGCAGCGTCAGAGGACTAGCCACTGCAGATACGCAGTATTTT. The variable domain in full, completed from reference TRBV9 and TRBJ2-3, reads DSGVTQTPKHLITATGQRVTLRCSPRSGDLSVYWYQQSLDQGLQFLIQYYNGEERAKGNILERFSAQQFPDLHSELNLSSLELGDSALYFCASSVRGLATADTQYFGPGTRLTVL.

Only one count was recorded for this clone. The CDR3 region has the DNA TGTGCCAGCTCTCCTTCACGGGACAGGCCCGATCAGCCCCAGCATTTT. This encodes CASSPSRDRPDQPQHF. This rearrangement joins TRBV18 to TRBJ1-5, with 8 positions matching TRBD1. The CDR3 totals 16 residues. V trimming: 6 bases; J trimming: 5 bases; junction bases outside the gene matches: 12. The V gene's germline CDR1 is KGHSH and CDR2 LQKENI.

The V gene is TRBV9, the J gene TRBJ1-6; TRBD1 matches at 9 bases. V gave up 4 bases and J gave up 10 bases; unmatched junction bases: 9. Germline CDR1 is SGDLS and CDR2 is YYNGEE. The CDR3 runs 15 residues. The CDR3 sequence: CASSTPRTGDSPLHF. In nucleotides, the CDR3 is TGTGCCAGCAGCACCCCCCGGACAGGGGACTCACCCCTCCACTTT.

The chain couples TRBV7-2 to TRBJ2-1, with D possibly TRBD2 on 7 matching bases. V lost 1 base, J lost 6 bases, and 16 bases lay in between. The CDR3 runs to 16 residues. Per germline, CDR1 SGHTA and CDR2 FQGNSA. This CDR3 is CASSLDVGGLLNEQFF. The CDR3 nucleotides are TGTGCCAGCAGCTTAGACGTGGGGGGGCTCCTCAATGAGCAGTTCTTC.

The CDR3 sequence: CASSHSQGPYEQYF. CDR3 DNA: TGTGCCAGCAGCCACTCACAGGGCCCCTACGAGCAGTACTTC. This chain uses TRBV14 with TRBJ2-7, with D tentatively TRBD1 (6 bases). This CDR3 comprises 14 residues. CDR1 and CDR2 (germline): SGHDN, FVKESK. Trimming took 3 bases from V and 2 from J, leaving 11 bases between them.

The chain is built from TRBV2 and TRBJ2-1; no definite D call. The CDR3 has 12 residues. CDR1 SNHLY and CDR2 FYNNEI come from the germline V gene. Trimming took off 3 bases at V and 6 bases at J, with 6 bases between the two ends. The CDR3 DNA follows: TGTGCCAGCAGTGACGGTGGCAATGAGCAGTTCTTC. This sequence encodes CASSDGGNEQFF.

This clone was picked up a small number of times. V is TRBV28 and J is TRBJ2-3; TRBD1 might be the D (8 bases). Germline CDR1 reads MDHEN; CDR2 reads SYDVKM. V was pared by 4 bases and J by 2 bases, with 22 bases between. CDR3 length equals 18 residues. The CDR3 DNA is TGTGCCAGCAGTTCCGCCGGGGGGACAGGTATCAACACAGATACGCAGTATTTT. Protein: CASSSAGGTGINTDTQYF.

The chain links TRBV3-1 (or the pseudogene TRBV3-2) to TRBJ1-2; maybe TRBD1 (5 bases). Trimming pared 1 base from V and 7 bases from J, leaving 10 bases between. Germline loops: CDR1 LGHDT, CDR2 YNNKEL (reference sequence). The length of the CDR3 is 13 residues. The DNA for the CDR3 is TGTGCCAGCAGCCAAGCCGGTGGGGCTGGCTACACCTTC. This sequence encodes CASSQAGGAGYTF.

The gene calls are TRBV19 and TRBJ2-3, with a possible D match to TRBD2 (6 bases). Trimming left V 6 bases short and J 1 base short, with 11 bases between. Germline CDR1 reads LNHDA; CDR2 reads SQIVND (reference sequence). The CDR3 is 14 amino acids. CDR3 DNA: TGTGCCAGTAGGGTGGGGGGAGGCACAGATACGCAGTATTTT. Protein product: CASRVGGGTDTQYF. Based on the CDR3 plus reference TRBV19 and TRBJ2-3, the full variable domain is DGGITQSPKYLFRKEGQNVTLSCEQNLNHDAMYWYRQDPGQGLRLIYYSQIVNDFQKGDIAEGYSVSREKKESFPLTVTSAQKNPTAFYLCASRVGGGTDTQYFGPGTRLTVL.

In its sample, this clone was seen once. The chain joins TRBV19 to TRBJ2-7, with a tentative D call TRBD2 (5 bases). V was trimmed by 9 bases and J by 2 bases, leaving 20 bases between them. The length of the CDR3 is 15 residues. The germline gives CDR1 LNHDA, CDR2 SQIVND (reference sequence). As DNA, the CDR3 is TGTGCCAGACCGCGTGAAGTTTCCGGGACCTACGAGCAGTACTTC. Its protein is CARPREVSGTYEQYF.

The chain employs TRBV19 and TRBJ1-5; D unresolved. The germline V and J ends were trimmed by 3 bases and 6 bases, with 9 bases remaining between them. Germline V gene data show CDR1 as LNHDA and CDR2 as SQIVND (reference sequence). The CDR3 runs 13 residues. This CDR3 reads CASSIEGRQPQHF. In DNA, the CDR3 is TGTGCCAGTAGTATCGAGGGCCGTCAGCCCCAGCATTTT.

The chain links TRBV5-1 to TRBJ2-7, with 8 bases aligning to TRBD1. V gave up 4 bases and J gave up 4 bases; unmatched junction bases: 13. In germline, CDR1 is SGHRS, CDR2 YFSETQ. The CDR3 has 16 residues. The CDR3 sequence: CASSTAPGTGAYEQYF. The CDR3 DNA sequence: TGCGCCAGCAGCACAGCGCCCGGGACAGGAGCATACGAGCAGTACTTC.

This sequence joins TRBV30 and TRBJ2-1; D call uncertain. Germline V gene data show CDR1 as GTSNPN and CDR2 as SVGIG (reference sequence). The CDR3 totals 12 residues. V lost 5 bases, J lost 1 base, and 6 bases lay in between. The CDR3 sequence is CAWGRSYNEQFF. Written as DNA, the CDR3 is TGTGCCTGGGGACGGTCCTACAATGAGCAGTTCTTC.

V usage is TRBV4-2 and J usage is TRBJ1-5, with D perhaps TRBD1 (6 bases). CDR1 LGHNA and CDR2 YNFKEQ come from the germline V gene. V lost 4 bases and J 5 bases, leaving 9 bases between the germline ends. This CDR3 comprises 13 residues. CDR3 amino acids: CASSPNRDQPQHF. The CDR3 region has the DNA TGTGCCAGCAGCCCCAACAGGGATCAGCCCCAGCATTTT.

The chain links TRBV29-1 to TRBJ2-5; D remains unclear. Trimming removed 5 bases at V and 3 bases at J, with 10 bases between. This CDR3 comprises 12 residues. Germline loops: CDR1 SQVTM, CDR2 ANQGSEA. The CDR3 reads CSVFGSEETQYF. The DNA for the CDR3 is TGCAGCGTTTTCGGAAGCGAAGAGACCCAGTACTTC.

This chain connects TRBV9 to TRBJ1-2, with D possibly TRBD1 on 5 matching bases. Germline loops: CDR1 SGDLS, CDR2 YYNGEE. Trimming shortened V by 3 bases and J by 2 bases, and 14 bases separated the two germline ends. The CDR3 contains 15 residues. Written as DNA, the CDR3 is TGTGCCAGCAGCGCTAACCAGGGCTCCAACTATGGCTACACCTTC. As protein: CASSANQGSNYGYTF.

V usage is TRBV7-3 and J usage is TRBJ1-4; TRBD1 agrees at 7 bases. The J segment lost 3 bases and the V segment lost 5 bases, leaving 6 bases of the junction unmatched. The CDR3 length is 15 residues. The V gene's germline CDR1 is SGHTA and CDR2 FQGTGA. The CDR3 region has the DNA TGTGCCAGCAGCCCATCCGGGACAGCTAATGAAAAACTGTTTTTT. Protein: CASSPSGTANEKLFF.